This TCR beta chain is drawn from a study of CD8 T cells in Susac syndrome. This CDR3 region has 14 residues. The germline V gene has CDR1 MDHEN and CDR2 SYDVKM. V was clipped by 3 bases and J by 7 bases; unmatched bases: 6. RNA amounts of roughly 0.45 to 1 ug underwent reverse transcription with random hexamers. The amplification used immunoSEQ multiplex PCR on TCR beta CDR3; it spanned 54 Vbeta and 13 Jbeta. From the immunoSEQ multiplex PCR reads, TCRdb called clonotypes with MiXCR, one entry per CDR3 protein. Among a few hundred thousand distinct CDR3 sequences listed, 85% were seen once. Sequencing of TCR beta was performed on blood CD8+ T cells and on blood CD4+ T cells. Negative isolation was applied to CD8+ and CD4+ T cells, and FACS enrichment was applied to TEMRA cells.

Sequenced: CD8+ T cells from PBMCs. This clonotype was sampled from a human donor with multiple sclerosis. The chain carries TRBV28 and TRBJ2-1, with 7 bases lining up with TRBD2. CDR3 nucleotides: TGTGCCAGCAGTTTGAGGACTAGGACGAATGAGCAGTTCTTC. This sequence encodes CASSLRTRTNEQFF. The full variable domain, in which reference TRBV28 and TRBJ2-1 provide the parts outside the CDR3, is DVKVTQSSRYLVKRTGEKVFLECVQDMDHENMFWYRQDPGLGLRLIYFSYDVKMKEKGDIPEGYSVSREKKERFSLILESASTNQTSMYLCASSLRTRTNEQFFGPGTRLTVL.